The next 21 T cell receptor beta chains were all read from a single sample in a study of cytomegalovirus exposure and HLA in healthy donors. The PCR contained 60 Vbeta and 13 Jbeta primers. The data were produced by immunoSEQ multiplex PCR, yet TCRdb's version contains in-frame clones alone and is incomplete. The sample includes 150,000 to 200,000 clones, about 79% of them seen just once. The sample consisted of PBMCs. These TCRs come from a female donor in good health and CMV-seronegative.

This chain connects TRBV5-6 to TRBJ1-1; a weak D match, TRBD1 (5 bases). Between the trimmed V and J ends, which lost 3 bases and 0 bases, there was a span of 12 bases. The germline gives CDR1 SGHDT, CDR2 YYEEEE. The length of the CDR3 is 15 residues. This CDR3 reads CASSWAGPLNTEAFF. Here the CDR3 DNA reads TGTGCCAGCAGCTGGGCGGGACCGTTGAACACTGAAGCTTTCTTT.

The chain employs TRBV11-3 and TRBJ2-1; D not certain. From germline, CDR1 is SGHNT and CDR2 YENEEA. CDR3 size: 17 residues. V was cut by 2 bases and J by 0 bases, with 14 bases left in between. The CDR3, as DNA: TGTGCCAGCAGCTTAAGTTGGGCGACCGTCTCCTACAATGAGCAGTTCTTC. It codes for CASSLSWATVSYNEQFF.

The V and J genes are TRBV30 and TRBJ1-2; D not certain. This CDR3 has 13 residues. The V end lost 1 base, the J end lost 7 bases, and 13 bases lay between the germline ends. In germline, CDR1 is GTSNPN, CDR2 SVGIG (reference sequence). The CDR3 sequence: CAWSAETVGGYTF. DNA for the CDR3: TGTGCCTGGAGTGCGGAAACAGTCGGTGGCTACACCTTC.

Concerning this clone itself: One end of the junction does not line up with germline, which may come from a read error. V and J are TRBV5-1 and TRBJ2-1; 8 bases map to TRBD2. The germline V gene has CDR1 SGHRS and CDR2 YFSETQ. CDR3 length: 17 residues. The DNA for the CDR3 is TGCGCCAGCAGCCTGGGACCGCGGGGGGCCTCCGACAATGAGCAGTTCTTC. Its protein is CASSLGPRGASDNEQFF.

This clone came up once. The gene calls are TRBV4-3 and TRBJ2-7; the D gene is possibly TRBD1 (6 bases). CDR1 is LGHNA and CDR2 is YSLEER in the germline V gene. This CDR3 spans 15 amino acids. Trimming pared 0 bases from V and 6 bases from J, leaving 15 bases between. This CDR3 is CASSQEARRGGEQYF. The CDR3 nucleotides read TGCGCCAGCAGCCAAGAGGCACGCAGAGGGGGCGAGCAGTACTTC.

CDR3 DNA: TGTGCCAGCAGTATGGACAGGTCGGGCGAAAAACTGTTTTTT. This sequence encodes CASSMDRSGEKLFF. The V gene is TRBV27, the J gene TRBJ1-4; TRBD1 matches at 7 bases. Germline loops: CDR1 MNHEY, CDR2 SMNVEV (reference sequence). This CDR3 has 14 amino acids. Germline trimming cut 5 bases from V and 8 bases from J; bases unmatched to any gene: 8. Full variable domain (rest looked up from reference TRBV27 and TRBJ1-4): EAQVTQNPRYLITVTGKKLTVTCSQNMNHEYMSWYRQDPGLGLRQIYYSMNVEVTDKGDVPEGYKVSRKEKRNFPLILESPSPNQTSLYFCASSMDRSGEKLFFGSGTQLSVL.

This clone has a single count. CDR3 region: CATSIGAQDTQYF. The CDR3 DNA sequence: TGTGCCACCTCGATCGGAGCGCAAGATACGCAGTATTTT. J is TRBJ2-3 and V is TRBV27; D remains ambiguous. This CDR3 has 13 residues. The V end lost 10 bases, the J end lost 5 bases, and 16 bases lay between the germline ends. Per the germline V gene, CDR1 is MNHEY and CDR2 is SMNVEV (reference sequence).

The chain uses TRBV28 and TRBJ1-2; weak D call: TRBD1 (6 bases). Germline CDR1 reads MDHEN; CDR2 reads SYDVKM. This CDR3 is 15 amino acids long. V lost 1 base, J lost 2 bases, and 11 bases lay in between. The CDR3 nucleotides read TGTGCCAGCAGTTTATCGGCAGGGGTAAACTATGGCTACACCTTC. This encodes CASSLSAGVNYGYTF.

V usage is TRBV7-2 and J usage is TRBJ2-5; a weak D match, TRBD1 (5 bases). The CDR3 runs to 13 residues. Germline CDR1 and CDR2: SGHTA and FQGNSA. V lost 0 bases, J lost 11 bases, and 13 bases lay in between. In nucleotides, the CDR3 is TGTGCCAGCAGCTTAGCTTGGGCAGGGTGGCAGTACTTC. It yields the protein CASSLAWAGWQYF.

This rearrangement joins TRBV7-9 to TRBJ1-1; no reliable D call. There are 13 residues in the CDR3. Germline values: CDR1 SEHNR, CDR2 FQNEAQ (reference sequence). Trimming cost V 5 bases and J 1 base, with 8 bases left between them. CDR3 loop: CASSPGGNTEAFF. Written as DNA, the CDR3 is TGTGCCAGCAGCCCCGGAGGGAACACTGAAGCTTTCTTT.

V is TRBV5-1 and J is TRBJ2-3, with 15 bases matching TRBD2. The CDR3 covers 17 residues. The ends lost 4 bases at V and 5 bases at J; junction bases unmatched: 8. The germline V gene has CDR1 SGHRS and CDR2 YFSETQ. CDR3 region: CASSPTGTSGGQDTQYF. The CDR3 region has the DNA TGCGCCAGCAGCCCAACCGGGACTAGCGGGGGGCAAGATACGCAGTATTTT. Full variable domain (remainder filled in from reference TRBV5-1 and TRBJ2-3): KAGVTQTPRYLIKTRGQQVTLSCSPISGHRSVSWYQQTPGQGLQFLFEYFSETQRNKGNFPGRFSGRQFSNSRSEMNVSTLELGDSALYLCASSPTGTSGGQDTQYFGPGTRLTVL.

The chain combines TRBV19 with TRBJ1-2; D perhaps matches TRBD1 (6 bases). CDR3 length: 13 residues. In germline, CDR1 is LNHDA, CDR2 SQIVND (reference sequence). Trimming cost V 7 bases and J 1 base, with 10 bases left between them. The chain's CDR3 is CASIDRSNYGYTF. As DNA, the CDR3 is TGTGCCAGTATTGACAGGAGTAACTATGGCTACACCTTC.

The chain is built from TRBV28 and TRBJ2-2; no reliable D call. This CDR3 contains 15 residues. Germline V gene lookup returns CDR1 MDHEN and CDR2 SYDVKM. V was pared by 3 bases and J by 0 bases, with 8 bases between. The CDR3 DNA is TGTGCCAGCAGTTTTGGTACAGCGAACACCGGGGAGCTGTTTTTT. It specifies CASSFGTANTGELFF.

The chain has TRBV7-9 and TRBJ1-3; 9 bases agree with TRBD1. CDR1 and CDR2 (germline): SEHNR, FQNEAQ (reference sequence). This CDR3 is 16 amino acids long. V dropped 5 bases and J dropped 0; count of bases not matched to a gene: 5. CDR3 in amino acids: CASSTETGGSGNTIYF. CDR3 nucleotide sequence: TGTGCCAGCAGCACCGAGACAGGGGGCTCTGGAAACACCATATATTTT.

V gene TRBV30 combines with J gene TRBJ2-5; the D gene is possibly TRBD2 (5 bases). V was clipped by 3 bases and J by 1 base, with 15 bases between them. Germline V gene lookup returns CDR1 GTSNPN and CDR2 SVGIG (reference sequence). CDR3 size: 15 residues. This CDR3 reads CAWSELGVFQETQYF. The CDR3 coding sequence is TGTGCCTGGAGCGAGTTGGGAGTATTCCAAGAGACCCAGTACTTC.

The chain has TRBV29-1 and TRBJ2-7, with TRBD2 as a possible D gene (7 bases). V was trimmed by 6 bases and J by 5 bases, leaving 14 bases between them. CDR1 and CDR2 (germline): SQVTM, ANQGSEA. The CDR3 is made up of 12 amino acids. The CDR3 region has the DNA TGCAGCGTCTTTGAGGGGGGGGACGAGCAGTACTTC. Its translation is CSVFEGGDEQYF.

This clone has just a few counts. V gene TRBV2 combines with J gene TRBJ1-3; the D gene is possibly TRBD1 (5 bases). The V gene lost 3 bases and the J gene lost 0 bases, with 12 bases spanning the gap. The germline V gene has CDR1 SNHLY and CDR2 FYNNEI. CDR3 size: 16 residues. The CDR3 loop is CASSEGRAFSGNTIYF. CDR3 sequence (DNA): TGTGCCAGCAGTGAGGGCAGGGCCTTCTCTGGAAACACCATATATTTT.

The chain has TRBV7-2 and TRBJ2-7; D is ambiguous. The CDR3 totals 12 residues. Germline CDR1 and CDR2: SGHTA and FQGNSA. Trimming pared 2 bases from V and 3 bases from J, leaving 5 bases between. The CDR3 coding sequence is TGTGCCAGCAGCTTACAACACTACGAGCAGTACTTC. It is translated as CASSLQHYEQYF. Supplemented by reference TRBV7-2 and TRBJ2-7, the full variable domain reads GAGVSQSPSNKVTEKGKDVELRCDPISGHTALYWYRQSLGQGLEFLIYFQGNSAPDKSGLPSDRFSAERTGGSVSTLTIQRTQQEDSAVYLCASSLQHYEQYFGPGTRLTVT.

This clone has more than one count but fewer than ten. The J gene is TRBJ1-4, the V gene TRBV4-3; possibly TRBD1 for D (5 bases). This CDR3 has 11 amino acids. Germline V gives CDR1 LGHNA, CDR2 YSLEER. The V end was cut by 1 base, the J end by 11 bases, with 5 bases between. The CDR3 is CASSQAGKLFF. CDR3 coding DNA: TGCGCCAGCAGCCAAGCAGGGAAACTGTTTTTT.

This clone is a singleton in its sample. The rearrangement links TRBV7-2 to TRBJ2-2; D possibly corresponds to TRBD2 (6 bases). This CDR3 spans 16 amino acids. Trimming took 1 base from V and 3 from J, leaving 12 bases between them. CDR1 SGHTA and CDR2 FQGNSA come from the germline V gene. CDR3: CASSLVAGKYTGELFF. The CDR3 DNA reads TGTGCCAGCAGCTTAGTGGCGGGAAAATACACCGGGGAGCTGTTTTTT.

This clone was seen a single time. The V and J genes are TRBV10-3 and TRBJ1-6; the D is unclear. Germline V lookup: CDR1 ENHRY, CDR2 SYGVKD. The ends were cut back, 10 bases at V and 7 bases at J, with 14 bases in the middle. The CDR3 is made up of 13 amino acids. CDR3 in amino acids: CATQSVENSPLHF. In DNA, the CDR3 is TGTGCCACCCAGTCAGTGGAGAATTCACCCCTCCACTTT.